This is a list of T cell receptor beta chains from one sample in a study of cytomegalovirus exposure and HLA in healthy donors. Sequencing used immunoSEQ multiplex PCR; TCRdb keeps in-frame clones, though not all of them. This table lists roughly 54,000 clones. The specimen sequenced was PBMCs. All receptors come from a woman aged 25 to 39 in good health and CMV-seropositive. CDR3s include the opening cysteine and the closing phenylalanine or tryptophan. A D gene is named only where the DNA matches it firmly.

j_call: TRBJ2-7; v_call: TRBV27; d_call: NA; cdr3_nt: TGTGCCAGCAGTTTATCTTACAGCTACGAGCAGTACTTC; cdr3_aa: CASSLSYSYEQYF
j_call: TRBJ2-1; v_call: TRBV11-3; d_call: NA; cdr3_nt: TGTGCCAGCAGCTTATTGCGGGATGAGCAGTTCTTC; cdr3_aa: CASSLLRDEQFF
j_call: TRBJ2-7; v_call: TRBV6-5; d_call: NA; cdr3_nt: TGTGCCAGCAGTTACGCGGCCATCTCCTACGAGCAGTACTTC; cdr3_aa: CASSYAAISYEQYF
j_call: TRBJ2-2; v_call: TRBV19; d_call: NA; cdr3_nt: TGTGCCAGTAGTATAGGCGGAAAGACCGGGGAGCTGTTTTTT; cdr3_aa: CASSIGGKTGELFF
j_call: TRBJ1-1; v_call: TRBV4-1; d_call: NA; cdr3_nt: TGCGCCAGCAGCCAAGACTACCGGGACACTGAAGCTTTCTTT; cdr3_aa: CASSQDYRDTEAFF
j_call: TRBJ1-1; v_call: TRBV6-5; d_call: NA; cdr3_nt: TGTGCCAGCAGTTATTCCTCGACACCTAACACTGAAGCTTTCTTT; cdr3_aa: CASSYSSTPNTEAFF
j_call: TRBJ2-7; v_call: TRBV4-2; d_call: NA; cdr3_nt: TGTGCCAGCAGCCAAGAGAGGGACTCTTCCTACGAGCAGTACTTC; cdr3_aa: CASSQERDSSYEQYF
j_call: TRBJ1-1; v_call: TRBV28; d_call: NA; cdr3_nt: TGTGCCAGCAGTTTCTACTCCATGAACACTGAAGCTTTCTTT; cdr3_aa: CASSFYSMNTEAFF
j_call: TRBJ2-2; v_call: TRBV11-3; d_call: TRBD2; cdr3_nt: TGTGCCAGCAGCCCCGGGAGGGTAGTATACACCGGGGAGCTGTTTTTT; cdr3_aa: CASSPGRVVYTGELFF
j_call: TRBJ2-7; v_call: TRBV7-8; d_call: TRBD1; cdr3_nt: TGTGCCAGCAGCATCGACAGGGCCTACGAGCAGTACTTC; cdr3_aa: CASSIDRAYEQYF
j_call: TRBJ2-4; v_call: TRBV6-1; d_call: TRBD1; cdr3_nt: TGTGCCAGCACCCCGACAGGGGCGGCCAAAAACATTCAGTACTTC; cdr3_aa: CASTPTGAAKNIQYF
j_call: TRBJ1-1; v_call: TRBV5-1; d_call: TRBD1; cdr3_nt: TGCGCCAGCAGCTTCCCGGGACAGGGGGCAAAGGACACTGAAGCTTTCTTT; cdr3_aa: CASSFPGQGAKDTEAFF